One and the same sample provided the 27 T cell receptor beta chains below, sequenced in a study of Ad26.COV2.S vaccination and SARS-CoV-2 variants. Method: immunoSEQ multiplex PCR; TCRdb's copy keeps in-frame clones and lacks some. The table lists about 440,000 clones, approximately 88% of them singletons. Indicated treatment: some 20 received Ad26.COV2.S at low or high dose, single or two shots; roughly five received placebo; per-sample allocation not given. Sampling was done on day 63 after the first vaccine or placebo injection. The starting material was peripheral blood, obtained in a trial of Ad26.COV2.S vaccine versus placebo. The receptor set was obtained from a person between 18 and 59 years old who received the Ad26.COV2.S COVID-19 vaccine or a placebo.

The rearrangement joins TRBV3-1 (or the pseudogene TRBV3-2) to TRBJ1-3; D unclear. CDR3 length: 13 residues. Trimming left V 1 base short and J 2 bases short, with 3 bases between. Germline V gene data show CDR1 as LGHDT and CDR2 as YNNKEL (reference sequence). The CDR3 region is CASSQVAGNTIYF. Here the CDR3 DNA reads TGTGCCAGCAGCCAAGTTGCTGGAAACACCATATATTTT.

This chain joins TRBV10-2 and TRBJ2-5, with D perhaps TRBD2 (5 bases). Germline assignment: CDR1 WSHSY and CDR2 SAAADI. This CDR3 spans 15 amino acids. V was trimmed by 6 bases and J by 7 bases, leaving 21 bases between them. This chain's CDR3 is CASRRAGTSIRTQYF. In DNA form, the CDR3 reads TGCGCCAGCAGGAGGGCGGGCACTTCTATTAGGACCCAGTACTTC.

The chain is built from TRBV19 and TRBJ2-7; TRBD2 aligns across 8 bases. The junction had 2 bases not matched to a gene; V was cut back by 1 base and J by 3 bases. The CDR3 covers 14 residues. From germline, CDR1 is LNHDA and CDR2 SQIVND (reference sequence). The CDR3 DNA reads TGTGCCAGTAGTATAGCGGGAGGGAACTACGAGCAGTACTTC. This translates into CASSIAGGNYEQYF.

The chain employs TRBV9 and TRBJ2-2; 8 bases map to TRBD1. This CDR3 is built from 17 residues. Germline CDR1 is SGDLS and CDR2 is YYNGEE. V shed 4 bases and J 7 bases; nucleotides not matched to a gene: 15. DNA of the CDR3: TGTGCCAGCAGCCCACAAACCGGGACAGGACTTGGCGGGGAGCTGTTTTTT. Residues: CASSPQTGTGLGGELFF.

The chain joins TRBV7-2 to TRBJ2-2; D is unresolved. The CDR3 runs to 16 residues. The germline gives CDR1 SGHTA, CDR2 FQGNSA. V was pared by 3 bases and J by 6 bases, with 17 bases between. CDR3 in amino acids: CASSFYRVLGPGELFF. The CDR3 DNA follows: TGTGCCAGCAGCTTCTATCGGGTATTGGGCCCCGGGGAGCTGTTTTTT.

Worth noting for this clone: One end of the junction fails to match germline, which may point to a read error. The V gene is TRBV7-2, the J gene TRBJ2-7; 9 nucleotides align to TRBD1. In germline, CDR1 is SGHTA, CDR2 FQGNSA. CDR3 size: 16 residues. The CDR3 spells CASSANRDRAARRLQF. DNA for the CDR3: TGTGCCAGCAGCGCGAACCGGGACAGGGCGGCTAGACGACTCCAATTC.

The chain has TRBV28 and TRBJ1-2, with D tentatively TRBD1 (6 bases). CDR1 and CDR2 (germline): MDHEN, SYDVKM. V lost 6 bases and J 7 bases, leaving 15 bases between the germline ends. The CDR3 contains 13 residues. DNA of the CDR3: TGTGCCAGCAGGCTGGGGGGCTGGGGTGGCTACACCTTC. Translated, it gives CASRLGGWGGYTF.

CDR3 protein: CSASPLAGGYNEQFF. CDR3 nucleotide sequence: TGCAGTGCTAGTCCGTTAGCGGGAGGTTACAATGAGCAGTTCTTC. The chain uses TRBV20-1 and TRBJ2-1, with 10 bases matching TRBD2. J was trimmed by 4 bases and V by 3 bases; bases with no gene match: 6. Looked up from germline, CDR1 is DFQATT and CDR2 is SNEGSKA (reference sequence). The CDR3 is 15 residues long.

V and J are TRBV5-4 and TRBJ2-5; 7 bases map to TRBD2. From germline, CDR1 is SGHNT and CDR2 YYREEE (reference sequence). Trimming removed 5 bases from V and 5 bases from J; junction bases left unmatched: 9. The length of the CDR3 is 14 residues. The CDR3 DNA reads TGTGCCAGCAGGGGTCCAGTGGGGGGGGAGACCCAGTACTTC. Translation gives CASRGPVGGETQYF.

This sequence joins TRBV4-3 and TRBJ2-7, with 11 bases aligning to TRBD2. The V and J ends lost 1 base and 3 bases, in that order; junction bases with no gene match: 8. CDR1 is LGHNA, CDR2 YSLEER, per germline. This CDR3 is built from 17 residues. This CDR3 is CASSQGLAGGRNYEQYF. The CDR3 bases are TGCGCCAGCAGCCAAGGGCTAGCGGGAGGTCGGAACTACGAGCAGTACTTC.

This chain links TRBV28 with TRBJ2-3, with TRBD2 matching over 11 bases. Germline V lookup: CDR1 MDHEN, CDR2 SYDVKM. J gave up 3 bases and V 5 bases, and 25 bases lay outside the gene matches. The CDR3 covers 22 residues. CDR3 sequence reads: CASSGGVIGRLAGIGRTDTQYF. The CDR3 DNA follows: TGTGCCAGCAGTGGGGGGGTTATCGGGAGACTAGCGGGAATAGGGAGAACAGATACGCAGTATTTT.

V is TRBV27 and J is TRBJ2-5, with D hard to call. The CDR3 spans 12 residues. The V gene's germline CDR1 is MNHEY and CDR2 SMNVEV (reference sequence). Trimming pared 5 bases from V and 7 bases from J, leaving 11 bases between. This CDR3 is CASSTPWGTQYF. The CDR3 nucleotides are TGTGCCAGCAGTACCCCCTGGGGGACCCAGTACTTC.

This clone was observed once. V usage is TRBV5-1 and J usage is TRBJ2-7, with 9 positions matching TRBD2. Germline trimming cut 8 bases from V and 3 bases from J; bases unmatched to any gene: 9. The CDR3 loop spans 14 amino acids. Germline CDR1 is SGHRS and CDR2 is YFSETQ. CDR3 sequence reads: CASGQLAGGYEQYF. In DNA form, the CDR3 reads TGCGCCAGTGGTCAACTAGCGGGCGGCTACGAGCAGTACTTC.

This clone was recorded once. V and J are TRBV5-1 and TRBJ2-3; unclear D gene. V lost 0 bases, J lost 1 base, and 9 bases lay in between. The germline gives CDR1 SGHRS, CDR2 YFSETQ. The CDR3 sequence is 15 residues long. In nucleotides, the CDR3 is TGCGCCAGCAGCTTGGACGGTCAGCGCACAGATACGCAGTATTTT. As protein: CASSLDGQRTDTQYF.

The V and J genes are TRBV30 and TRBJ2-7, with TRBD2 as a possible D gene (5 bases). V was trimmed by 7 bases and J by 1 base, leaving 8 bases between them. Looked up from germline, CDR1 is GTSNPN and CDR2 is SVGIG (reference sequence). The CDR3 runs to 11 residues. This CDR3 reads CALGLSYEQYF. Here the CDR3 DNA reads TGTGCCTTAGGACTTTCCTACGAGCAGTACTTC.

This chain uses TRBV27 with TRBJ2-2; D is perhaps TRBD1 or TRBD2 (5 bases each). CDR1 is MNHEY and CDR2 is SMNVEV in the germline V gene (reference sequence). The V end was cut by 7 bases, the J end by 5 bases, with 14 bases between. The CDR3 has 14 residues. The CDR3 nucleotides are TGTGCCAGCACAAGTGGGGGTTATACCGGGGAGCTGTTTTTT. Its protein product is CASTSGGYTGELFF.

The chain has TRBV21-1 and TRBJ2-7; no DNA check was done on the table's D call, TRBD1. TRBV21-1 is shown as a pseudogene. The CDR3 length is 17 residues. CDR3 coding DNA: TGTGCCAGCAGCATCCCCCAGTTGGGAGACAGGGTCAGGGAGCAGTACTTC. It codes for CASSIPQLGDRVREQYF.

The chain carries TRBV5-6 and TRBJ2-5, with 7 bases fitting TRBD2. V trimming: 2 bases; J trimming: 2 bases; junction bases outside the gene matches: 6. Germline loops: CDR1 SGHDT, CDR2 YYEEEE. The CDR3 contains 15 residues. DNA of the CDR3: TGTGCCAGCAGCTTCGCGGGAGTCCAGCAAGAGACCCAGTACTTC. Protein sequence: CASSFAGVQQETQYF.

The V gene is TRBV28, the J gene TRBJ2-7; D possibly matches TRBD1 or TRBD2 (5 bases each). The CDR3 totals 14 residues. The germline V gene has CDR1 MDHEN and CDR2 SYDVKM. V lost 5 bases, J lost 4 bases, and 15 bases lay in between. The CDR3 here is CASSDTRGPYEQYF. CDR3 nucleotides: TGTGCCAGCAGTGACACTAGGGGCCCGTACGAGCAGTACTTC.

This sequence joins TRBV6-6 and TRBJ2-3, with D possibly being TRBD2 (6 bases). The CDR3 contains 15 residues. The V end was cut by 6 bases, the J end by 0 bases, with 13 bases between. The germline V gene has CDR1 MNHNY and CDR2 SVGAGI (reference sequence). For the CDR3, the DNA is TGTGCCAGCAGCGACACTAGCCCCAGCACAGATACGCAGTATTTT. Its translation is CASSDTSPSTDTQYF.

The chain combines TRBV6-5 with TRBJ1-6; the D gene is possibly TRBD1 (6 bases). This CDR3 has 16 amino acids. Trimming stripped 0 bases from V and 5 bases from J, with 11 bases between. The germline gives CDR1 MNHEY, CDR2 SVGAGI. CDR3 loop: CASSYSSGVNNSPLHF. CDR3 bases: TGTGCCAGCAGTTACTCTTCAGGGGTGAATAATTCACCCCTCCACTTT.

The table lists this clone with a few counts. The genes are TRBV25-1 and TRBJ1-2; 7 nucleotides match TRBD1. Germline values: CDR1 MGHDK, CDR2 SYGVNS. The CDR3 spans 12 residues. Trimming took 7 bases from V and 4 from J; bases not matched to a gene: 3. The DNA of the CDR3 is TGTGCCAGCATGACAGGGTTCTATGGCTACACCTTC. The encoded protein is CASMTGFYGYTF.

Concerning this clone: Other DNA sequences in the sample encode the same CDR3. V and J are TRBV3-1 (or the pseudogene TRBV3-2) and TRBJ1-1, with a weak D call TRBD1 (5 bases). The CDR3 covers 13 residues. Trimming removed 1 base at V and 5 bases at J, with 8 bases between. Germline lookup yields CDR1 LGHDT and CDR2 YNNKEL (reference sequence). The CDR3 DNA reads as TGTGCCAGCAGCCAAGTGGGGGGAACTGAAGCTTTCTTT. Amino acids: CASSQVGGTEAFF.

The V call is TRBV7-9, the J call TRBJ2-2; D is possibly TRBD2 (6 bases). V lost 5 bases and J 2 bases, leaving 18 bases between the germline ends. Germline assignment: CDR1 SEHNR and CDR2 FQNEAQ (reference sequence). This CDR3 comprises 17 residues. The CDR3 is CASSRLGLRYNTGELFF. The CDR3 region has the DNA TGTGCCAGCAGCCGACTAGGACTAAGATATAACACCGGGGAGCTGTTTTTT.

This chain connects TRBV11-2 to TRBJ2-1; 9 bases are a match to TRBD2. J lost 6 bases, V lost 1 base, and 4 bases had no gene match. CDR1 SGHAT and CDR2 FQNNGV come from the germline V gene. The CDR3 runs to 15 residues. The CDR3 coding sequence is TGTGCCAGCAGCTTAGTAGCGGGAGTAGGCAATGAGCAGTTCTTC. It specifies CASSLVAGVGNEQFF. The full variable domain, in which reference TRBV11-2 and TRBJ2-1 provide the parts outside the CDR3, is EAGVAQSPRYKIIEKRQSVAFWCNPISGHATLYWYQQILGQGPKLLIQFQNNGVVDDSQLPKDRFSAERLKGVDSTLKIQPAKLEDSAVYLCASSLVAGVGNEQFFGPGTRLTVL.

The genes are TRBV5-4 and TRBJ2-5; D is ambiguous. The CDR3 loop spans 15 amino acids. The ends were cut back, 0 bases at V and 1 base at J, with 10 bases in the middle. CDR1 is SGHNT, CDR2 YYREEE, per germline (reference sequence). As DNA, the CDR3 is TGTGCCAGCAGCTTGGCCGGACCACGCCAAGAGACCCAGTACTTC. Translated: CASSLAGPRQETQYF.

This clone has just a few counts. The J gene is TRBJ1-1, the V gene TRBV2; D unresolved. V lost 6 bases and J 3 bases, leaving 11 bases between the germline ends. This CDR3 is 13 amino acids long. Germline V gene data show CDR1 as SNHLY and CDR2 as FYNNEI. CDR3 sequence reads: CASRLGWDTEAFF. CDR3 sequence (DNA): TGTGCCAGCAGATTGGGGTGGGACACTGAAGCTTTCTTT. The full variable domain, completed using reference TRBV2 and TRBJ1-1, is EPEVTQTPSHQVTQMGQEVILRCVPISNHLYFYWYRQILGQKVEFLVSFYNNEISEKSEIFDDQFSVERPDGSNFTLKIRSTKLEDSAMYFCASRLGWDTEAFFGQGTRLTVV.